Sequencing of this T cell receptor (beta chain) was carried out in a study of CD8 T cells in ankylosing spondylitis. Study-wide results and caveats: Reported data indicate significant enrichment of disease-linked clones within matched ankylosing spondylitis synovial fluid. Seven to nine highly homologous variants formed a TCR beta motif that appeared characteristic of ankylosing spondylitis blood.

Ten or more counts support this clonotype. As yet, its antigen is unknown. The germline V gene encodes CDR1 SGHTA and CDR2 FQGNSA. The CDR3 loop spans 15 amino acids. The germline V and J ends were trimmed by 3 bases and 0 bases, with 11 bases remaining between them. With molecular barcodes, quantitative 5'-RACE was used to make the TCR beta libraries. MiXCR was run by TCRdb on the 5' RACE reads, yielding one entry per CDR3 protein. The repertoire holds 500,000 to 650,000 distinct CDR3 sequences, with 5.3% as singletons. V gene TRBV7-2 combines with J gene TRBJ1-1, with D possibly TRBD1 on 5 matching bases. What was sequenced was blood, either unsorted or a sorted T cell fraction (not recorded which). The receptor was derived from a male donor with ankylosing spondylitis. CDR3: CASSLLTVMNTEAFF. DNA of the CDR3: TGTGCCAGCAGCTTGTTGACAGTCATGAACACTGAAGCTTTCTTT.